One T cell receptor (beta chain) is described in this entry. Antigen unknown. The data derive from a study of OX40 agonist ivuxolimab in advanced cancers. Study overall: Patients in dose escalation had liver, melanoma, kidney or head and neck cancers. With a range of about 20 to 79, age averaged about 58 years, and around 80% were male. Study results and caveats: Partial responders dosed at 0.1-3.0 mg/kg displayed clonal expansion ranking among the lowest. Dosing at 0.1 to 3.0 mg/kg was accompanied by clonal expansion of CD4+ and CD8+ blood T cells by week 6.

The table came from immunoSEQ multiplex PCR; TCRdb's copy has only in-frame clones and leaves some out. Of around 80,000 clones in the sample, 75% to 90% are singletons; the top ten hold roughly 2.5%. V shed 2 bases, J shed 6 bases, and the junction held 6 bases outside the gene matches. The CDR3 sequence is 15 residues long. Germline V lookup: CDR1 SGHTA, CDR2 FQGNSA. Here the sequenced sample was CD4+ or CD8+ T cells sorted from blood, taken in a trial of the OX40 agonist ivuxolimab. The chain carries TRBV7-2 and TRBJ1-5, with TRBD1 identical over 8 bases. This sequence was found in an adult with an advanced solid tumor such as melanoma, head and neck, liver or kidney cancer. CDR3 loop: CASSLSSGGGQPQHF. The CDR3 DNA is TGTGCCAGCAGCTTATCTTCAGGGGGCGGTCAGCCCCAGCATTTT.